This passage covers 2 T cell receptor beta chains from one sample sequenced in a study of T cell responses to AZD1222 COVID-19 vaccine. Clones were sequenced by immunoSEQ multiplex PCR, and TCRdb holds only the in-frame ones, with some missing. The table lists around 50,000 clones, approximately 86% of them singletons. Sample: peripheral blood, taken on day 0 of AZD1222 vaccination. The receptor set was obtained from an adult in good health.

There are a few counts of this clone. The V call is TRBV19, the J call TRBJ1-2; tentative D call: TRBD1 (5 bases). The CDR3 covers 18 residues. Trimming stripped 2 bases from V and 7 bases from J, with 26 bases between. Germline CDR1 LNHDA, CDR2 SQIVND (reference sequence). The CDR3 DNA follows: TGTGCCAGTAGTATACCCCAGGGTGAACAGAGGGGACGCCGTGGCTACACCTTC. This translates into CASSIPQGEQRGRRGYTF.

V is TRBV24-1 and J is TRBJ1-5; TRBD1 aligns across 10 bases. The germline CDR1 and CDR2 sequences are KGHDR and SFDVKD. The V gene end was trimmed by 9 bases and the J gene end by 2 bases; junction bases not matched to a gene: 3. The CDR3 length is 14 residues. The CDR3 DNA is TGTGCCACCCGCGGACAGGGGGGCAATCAGCCCCAGCATTTT. As protein: CATRGQGGNQPQHF.